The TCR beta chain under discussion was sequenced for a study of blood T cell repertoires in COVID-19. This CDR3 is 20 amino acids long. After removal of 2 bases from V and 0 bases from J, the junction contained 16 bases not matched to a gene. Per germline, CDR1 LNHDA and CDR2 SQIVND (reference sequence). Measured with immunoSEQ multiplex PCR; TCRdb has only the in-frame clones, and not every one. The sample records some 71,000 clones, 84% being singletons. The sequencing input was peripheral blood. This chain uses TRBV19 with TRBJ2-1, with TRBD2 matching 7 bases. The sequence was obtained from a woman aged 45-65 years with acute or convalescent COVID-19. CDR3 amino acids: CASSIIGGRAPLPSYNEQFF. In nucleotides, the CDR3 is TGTGCCAGTAGTATAATTGGAGGGAGGGCCCCCCTCCCCTCCTACAATGAGCAGTTCTTC.